This T cell receptor (beta chain) was identified in a study of T cell repertoires in cytomegalovirus infection. V dropped 4 bases and J dropped 2 bases, with 10 bases sitting between them. The CDR3 has 14 residues. The germline V gene encodes CDR1 SGHKS and CDR2 YYEKEE (reference sequence). This clonotype was seen only a few times. Its antigen is not identified. Study-wide points: The cumulative frequency of public TCR beta families distinguished individuals who carried CMV together with the relevant HLA. Within the response measured ex vivo, HLA-C-restricted CMV-specific TCR beta clonotypes were dominant.

In TCRdb, the reads were re-called with MiXCR into one record per CDR3 protein. The data show approximately 500,000 distinct CDR3 sequences, 11% seen once. This sequence was found in a human donor in good health (CMV status not recorded). Some clones in this sample may be carry-over from other donors' samples. The chain has TRBV5-5 and TRBJ1-5; D remains unclear. Source material: PBMCs. DNA of the CDR3: TGTGCCAGCAGCCCAATGGTCGGCAATCAGCCCCAGCATTTT. This sequence encodes CASSPMVGNQPQHF.